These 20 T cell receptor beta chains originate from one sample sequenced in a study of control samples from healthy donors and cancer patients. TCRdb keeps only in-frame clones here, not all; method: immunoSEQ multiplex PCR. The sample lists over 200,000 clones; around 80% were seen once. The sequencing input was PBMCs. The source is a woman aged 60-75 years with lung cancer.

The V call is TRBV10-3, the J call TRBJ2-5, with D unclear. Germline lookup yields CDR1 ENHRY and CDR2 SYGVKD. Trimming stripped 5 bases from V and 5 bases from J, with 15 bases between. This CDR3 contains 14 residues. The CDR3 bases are TGTGCCATCAGTCCACAGACATCGTCGGAGACCCAGTACTTC. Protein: CAISPQTSSETQYF.

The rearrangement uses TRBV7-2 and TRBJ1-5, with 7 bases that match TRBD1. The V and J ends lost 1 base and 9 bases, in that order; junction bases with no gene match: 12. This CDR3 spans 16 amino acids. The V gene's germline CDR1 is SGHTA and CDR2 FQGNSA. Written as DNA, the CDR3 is TGTGCCAGCAGCTTAGAGGGCAGGGGGGGATTTGGGCCCCAGCATTTT. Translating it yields CASSLEGRGGFGPQHF.

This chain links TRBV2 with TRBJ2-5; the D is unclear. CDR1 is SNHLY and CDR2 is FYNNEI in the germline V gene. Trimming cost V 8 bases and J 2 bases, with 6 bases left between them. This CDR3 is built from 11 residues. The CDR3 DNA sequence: TGTGCCAGCCGGTTACAAGAGACCCAGTACTTC. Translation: CASRLQETQYF.

The CDR3 sequence: CASSLGEGQGGRQYF. The CDR3 DNA is TGTGCCAGCAGCTTGGGTGAGGGACAGGGTGGGAGGCAGTACTTC. The chain is built from TRBV5-4 and TRBJ2-7; TRBD1 matches at 9 bases. The germline gives CDR1 SGHNT, CDR2 YYREEE (reference sequence). The CDR3 sequence is 15 residues long. J lost 9 bases, V lost 0 bases, and 10 bases had no gene match.

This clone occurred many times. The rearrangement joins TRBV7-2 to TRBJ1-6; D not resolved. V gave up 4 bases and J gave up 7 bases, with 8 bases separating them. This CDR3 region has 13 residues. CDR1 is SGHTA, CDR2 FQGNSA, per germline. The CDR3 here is CASSSYSNSPLHF. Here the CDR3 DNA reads TGTGCCAGCAGCTCATACAGCAATTCACCCCTCCACTTT.

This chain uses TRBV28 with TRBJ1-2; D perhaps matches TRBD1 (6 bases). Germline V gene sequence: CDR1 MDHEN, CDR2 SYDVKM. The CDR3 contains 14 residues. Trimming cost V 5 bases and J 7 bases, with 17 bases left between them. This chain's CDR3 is CASSSPQGHFGYTF. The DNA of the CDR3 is TGTGCCAGCAGTAGCCCTCAGGGGCACTTTGGCTACACCTTC.

In DNA, the CDR3 is TGCGCCAGCAGCCAATTTACTAGCGGGGGGGCTGGCGGGGAGCTGTTTTTT. As protein: CASSQFTSGGAGGELFF. This chain joins TRBV4-1 and TRBJ2-2; 13 bases are shared with TRBD2. V lost 2 bases, J lost 7 bases, and 7 bases stayed unmatched. Germline loops: CDR1 MGHRA, CDR2 YSYEKL. The CDR3 spans 17 residues.

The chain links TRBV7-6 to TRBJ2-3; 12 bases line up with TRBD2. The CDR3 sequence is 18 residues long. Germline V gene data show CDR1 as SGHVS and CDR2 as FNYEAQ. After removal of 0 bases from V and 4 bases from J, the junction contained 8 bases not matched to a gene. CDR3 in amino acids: CASSLAPSSGGAPDTQYF. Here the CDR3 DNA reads TGTGCCAGCAGCTTAGCGCCCTCTAGCGGGGGGGCCCCAGATACGCAGTATTTT.

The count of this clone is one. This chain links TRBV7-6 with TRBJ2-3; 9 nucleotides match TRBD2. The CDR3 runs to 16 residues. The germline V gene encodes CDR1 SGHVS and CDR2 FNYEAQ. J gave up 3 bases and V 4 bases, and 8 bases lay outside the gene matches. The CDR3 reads CASSYSGGLWTDTQYF. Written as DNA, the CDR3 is TGTGCCAGCAGCTATAGCGGGGGCCTCTGGACAGATACGCAGTATTTT.

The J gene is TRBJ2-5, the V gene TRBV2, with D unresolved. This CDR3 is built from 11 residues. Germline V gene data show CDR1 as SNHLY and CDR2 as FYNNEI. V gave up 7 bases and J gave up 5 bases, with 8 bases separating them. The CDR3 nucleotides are TGTGCCAGCAACCAACTGGAGACCCAGTACTTC. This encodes CASNQLETQYF.

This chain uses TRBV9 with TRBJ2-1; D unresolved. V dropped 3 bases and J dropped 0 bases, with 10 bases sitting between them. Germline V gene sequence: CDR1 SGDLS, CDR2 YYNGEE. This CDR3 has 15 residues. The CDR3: CASSEDVSSYNEQFF. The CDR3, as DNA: TGTGCCAGCAGCGAGGACGTTAGCTCCTACAATGAGCAGTTCTTC.

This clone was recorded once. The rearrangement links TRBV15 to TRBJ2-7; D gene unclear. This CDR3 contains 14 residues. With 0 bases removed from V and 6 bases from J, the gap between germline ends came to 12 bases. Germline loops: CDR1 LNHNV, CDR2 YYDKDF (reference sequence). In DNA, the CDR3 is TGTGCCACCAGCAGAGATCTTATCGTGTCCGAGCAGTACTTC. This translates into CATSRDLIVSEQYF.

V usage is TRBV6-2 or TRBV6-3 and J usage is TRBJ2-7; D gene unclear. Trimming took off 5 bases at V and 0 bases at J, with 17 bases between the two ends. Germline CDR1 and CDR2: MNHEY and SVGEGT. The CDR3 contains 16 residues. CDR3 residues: CASSPFSGLISYEQYF. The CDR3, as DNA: TGTGCCAGCAGTCCCTTTTCGGGCCTAATCTCCTACGAGCAGTACTTC.

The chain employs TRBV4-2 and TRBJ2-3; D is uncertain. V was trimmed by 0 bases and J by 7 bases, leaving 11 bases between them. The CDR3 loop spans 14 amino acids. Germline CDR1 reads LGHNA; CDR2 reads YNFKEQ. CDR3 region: CASSQEGIEYTQYF. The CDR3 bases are TGTGCCAGCAGCCAAGAAGGGATTGAATATACGCAGTATTTT.

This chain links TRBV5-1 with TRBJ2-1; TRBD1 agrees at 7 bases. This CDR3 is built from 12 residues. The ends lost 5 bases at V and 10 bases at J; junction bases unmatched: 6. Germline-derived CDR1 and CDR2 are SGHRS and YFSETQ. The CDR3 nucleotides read TGCGCCAGCAGGCCAACAGGGGTCGAGCAGTTCTTC. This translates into CASRPTGVEQFF.

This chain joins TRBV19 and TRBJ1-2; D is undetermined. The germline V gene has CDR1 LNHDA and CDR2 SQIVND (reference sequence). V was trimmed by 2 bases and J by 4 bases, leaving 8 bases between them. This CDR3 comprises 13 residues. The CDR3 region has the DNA TGTGCCAGTAGTATACCCGGGCGCTATGGCTACACCTTC. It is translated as CASSIPGRYGYTF.

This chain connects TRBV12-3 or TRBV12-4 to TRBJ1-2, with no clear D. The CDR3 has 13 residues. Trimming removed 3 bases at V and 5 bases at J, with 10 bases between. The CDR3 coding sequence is TGTGCCAGCAGTTTTTCCCGGGCTTATGGCTACACCTTC. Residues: CASSFSRAYGYTF.

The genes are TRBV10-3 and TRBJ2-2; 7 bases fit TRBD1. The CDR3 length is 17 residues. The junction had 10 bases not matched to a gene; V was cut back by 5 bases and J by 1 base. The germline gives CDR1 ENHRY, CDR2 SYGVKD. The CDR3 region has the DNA TGTGCCATCAGTATTAACCCGGGACAGCAGAACACCGGGGAGCTGTTTTTT. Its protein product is CAISINPGQQNTGELFF.

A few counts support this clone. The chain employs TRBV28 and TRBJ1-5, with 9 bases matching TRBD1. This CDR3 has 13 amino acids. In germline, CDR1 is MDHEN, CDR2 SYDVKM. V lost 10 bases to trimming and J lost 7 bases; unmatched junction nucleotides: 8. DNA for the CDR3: TGTGCCAACTCACAGGGGGCTAACCAGCCCCAGCATTTT. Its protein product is CANSQGANQPQHF.

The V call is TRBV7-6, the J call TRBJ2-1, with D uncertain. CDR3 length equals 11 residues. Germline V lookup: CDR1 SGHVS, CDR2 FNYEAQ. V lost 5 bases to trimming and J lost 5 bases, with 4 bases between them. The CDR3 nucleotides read TGTGCCAGCAGCCTCCACAATGAGCAGTTCTTC. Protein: CASSLHNEQFF.